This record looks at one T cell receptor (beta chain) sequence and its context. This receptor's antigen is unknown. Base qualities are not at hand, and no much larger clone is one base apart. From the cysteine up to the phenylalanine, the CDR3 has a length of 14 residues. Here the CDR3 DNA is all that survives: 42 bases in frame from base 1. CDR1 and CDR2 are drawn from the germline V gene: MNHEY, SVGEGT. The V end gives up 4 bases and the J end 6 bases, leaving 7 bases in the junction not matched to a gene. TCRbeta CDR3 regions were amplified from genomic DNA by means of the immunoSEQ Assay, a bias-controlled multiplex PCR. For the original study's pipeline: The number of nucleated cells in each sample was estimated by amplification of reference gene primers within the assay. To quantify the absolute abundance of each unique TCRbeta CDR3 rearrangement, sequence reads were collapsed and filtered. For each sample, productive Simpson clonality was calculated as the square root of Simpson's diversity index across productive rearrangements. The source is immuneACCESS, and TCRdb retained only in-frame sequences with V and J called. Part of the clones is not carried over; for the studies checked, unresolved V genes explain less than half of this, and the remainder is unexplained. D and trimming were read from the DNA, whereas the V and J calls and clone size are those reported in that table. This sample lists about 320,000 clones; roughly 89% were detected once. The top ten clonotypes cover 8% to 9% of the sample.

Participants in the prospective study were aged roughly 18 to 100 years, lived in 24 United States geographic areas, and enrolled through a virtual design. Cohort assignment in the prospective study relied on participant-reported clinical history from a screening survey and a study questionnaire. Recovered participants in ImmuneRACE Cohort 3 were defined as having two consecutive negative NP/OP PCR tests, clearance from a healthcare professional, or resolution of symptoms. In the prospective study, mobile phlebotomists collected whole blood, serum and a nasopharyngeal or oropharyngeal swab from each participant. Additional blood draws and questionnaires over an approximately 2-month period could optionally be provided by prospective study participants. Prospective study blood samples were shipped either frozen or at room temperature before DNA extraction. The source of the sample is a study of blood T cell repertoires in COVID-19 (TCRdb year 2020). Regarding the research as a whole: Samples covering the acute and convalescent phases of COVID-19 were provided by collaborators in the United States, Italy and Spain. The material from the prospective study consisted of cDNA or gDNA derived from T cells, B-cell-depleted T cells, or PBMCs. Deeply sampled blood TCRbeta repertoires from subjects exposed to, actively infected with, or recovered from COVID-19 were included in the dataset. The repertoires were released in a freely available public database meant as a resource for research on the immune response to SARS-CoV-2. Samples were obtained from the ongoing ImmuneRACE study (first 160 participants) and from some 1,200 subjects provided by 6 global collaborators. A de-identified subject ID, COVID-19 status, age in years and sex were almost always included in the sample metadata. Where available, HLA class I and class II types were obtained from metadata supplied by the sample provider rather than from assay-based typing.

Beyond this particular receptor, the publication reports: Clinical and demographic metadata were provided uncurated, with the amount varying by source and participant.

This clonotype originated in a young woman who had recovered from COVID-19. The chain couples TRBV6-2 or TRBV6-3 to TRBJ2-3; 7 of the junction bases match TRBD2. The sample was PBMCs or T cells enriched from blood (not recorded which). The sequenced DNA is TGTGCCAGCAGTTTCAGACTAGCAAGGGATACGCAGTATTTT. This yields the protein CASSFRLARDTQYF.